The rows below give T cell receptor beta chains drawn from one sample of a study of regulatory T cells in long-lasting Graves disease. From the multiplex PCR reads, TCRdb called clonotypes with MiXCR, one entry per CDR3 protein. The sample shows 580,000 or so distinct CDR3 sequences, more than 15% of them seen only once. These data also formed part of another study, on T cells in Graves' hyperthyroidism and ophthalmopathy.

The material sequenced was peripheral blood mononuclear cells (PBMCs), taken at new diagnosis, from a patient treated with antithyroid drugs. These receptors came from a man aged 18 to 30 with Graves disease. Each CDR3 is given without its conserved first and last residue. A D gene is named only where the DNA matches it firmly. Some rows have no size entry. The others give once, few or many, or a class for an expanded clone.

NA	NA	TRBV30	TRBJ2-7	AVQVASDYEQY
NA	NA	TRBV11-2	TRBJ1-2	ASSLTGVTDFGYT
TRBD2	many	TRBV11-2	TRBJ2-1	ASSPPPASGRNNEQF
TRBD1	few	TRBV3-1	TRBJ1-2	ASSQVGTGGYGYT
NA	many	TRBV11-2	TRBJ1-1	ASSYGLGRGKGDTEAF
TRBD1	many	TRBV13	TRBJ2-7	ASSFYVKGADEQY
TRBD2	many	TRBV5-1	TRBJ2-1	ASSWTSGREQF
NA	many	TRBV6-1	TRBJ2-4	ASSDRGLENIQY
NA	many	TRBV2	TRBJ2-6	ASSASSGANVLT
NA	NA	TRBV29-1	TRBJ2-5	SVQRFGTQY
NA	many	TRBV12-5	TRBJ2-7	ASGFGRLRSYEQY
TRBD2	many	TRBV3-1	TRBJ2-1	ASSQAASGTYFIDEQF
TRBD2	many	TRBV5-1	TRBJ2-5	ASSLGLVETQY
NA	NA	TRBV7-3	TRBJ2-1	VSSSGHNSYNEQF
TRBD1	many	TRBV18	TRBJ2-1	ASSQGARDNEQF
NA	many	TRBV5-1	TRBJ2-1	ASSLVAGLYNEQF
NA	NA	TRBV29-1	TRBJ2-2	SVETQNTGELF
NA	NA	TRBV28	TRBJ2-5	ATGTDQETQY
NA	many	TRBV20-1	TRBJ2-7	SARDLGRASYEQY
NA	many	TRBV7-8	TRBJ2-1	ASSSKTGSYNEQF
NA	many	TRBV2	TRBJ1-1	ASSEVTGGTEAF
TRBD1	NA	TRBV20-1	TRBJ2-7	SAHGTGFYEQY
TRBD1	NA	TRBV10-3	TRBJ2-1	AISESRQGNEQF
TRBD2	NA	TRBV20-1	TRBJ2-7	SARDLGLAGGSSYEQY
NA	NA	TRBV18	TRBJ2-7	ASSPTGLGEASYEQY
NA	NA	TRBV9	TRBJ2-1	ASSEAMGGAGNEQF
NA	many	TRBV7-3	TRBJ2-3	ASSLTTVGDTQY
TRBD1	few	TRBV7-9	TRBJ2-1	AGKVLGWNRGYNEQF
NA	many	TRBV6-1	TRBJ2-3	ASSGDGPGGADTQY
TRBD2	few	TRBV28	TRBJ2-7	ASSFTSGRSLDEQY
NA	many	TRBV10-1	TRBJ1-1	ASSESLGFTEAF
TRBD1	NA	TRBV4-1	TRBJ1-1	ASSQFGDRDGISEAF
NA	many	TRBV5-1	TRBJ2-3	ASSLIVTDTQY
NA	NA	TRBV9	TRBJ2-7	ASSAFLVVPPYEQY
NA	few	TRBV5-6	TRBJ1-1	ASSSNFRLNTEAF
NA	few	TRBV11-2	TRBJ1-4	ATSSRARGEKLF
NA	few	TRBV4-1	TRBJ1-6	ASSQVPGGDSPLH
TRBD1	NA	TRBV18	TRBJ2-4	ASSPGVGTGTLAKNIQY
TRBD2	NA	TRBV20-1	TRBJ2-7	SAPSGISYEQY
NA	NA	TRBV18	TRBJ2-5	ASSPPDTYQKTQY
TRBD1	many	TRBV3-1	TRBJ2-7	ASSRAGTGLHEQY
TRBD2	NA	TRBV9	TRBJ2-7	ASSVGTSGSEQY
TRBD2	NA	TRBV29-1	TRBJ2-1	SVPPPGRAGNEQF
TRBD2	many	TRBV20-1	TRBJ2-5	SAISGRAGETQY
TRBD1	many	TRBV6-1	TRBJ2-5	ASSAQGTQETQY
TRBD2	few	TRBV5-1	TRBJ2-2	ASSSGGRAGELF
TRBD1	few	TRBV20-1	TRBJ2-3	SARDRQGALYTQY
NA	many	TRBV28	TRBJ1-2	ASSPISYGYT
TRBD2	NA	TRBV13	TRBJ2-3	ASSLAGGGSDTQY
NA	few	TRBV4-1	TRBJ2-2	ASSQVRVRELF
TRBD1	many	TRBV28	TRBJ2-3	ASRADRAFSTDTQY
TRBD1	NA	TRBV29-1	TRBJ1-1	SVLRGPFEAF
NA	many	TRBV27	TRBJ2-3	ASSREKTTDTQY
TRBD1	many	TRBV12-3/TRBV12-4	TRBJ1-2	ASSQGQGSGYT
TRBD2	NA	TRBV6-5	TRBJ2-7	ASSLGTSGRAWEQY
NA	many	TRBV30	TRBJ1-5	AWSRMAGNQPQH
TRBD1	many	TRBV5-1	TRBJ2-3	ASSLPGGYTDTQY
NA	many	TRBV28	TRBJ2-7	ASNHQRDFSYEQY
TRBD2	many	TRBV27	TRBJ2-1	ASTPGLAGLSSYNEQF